The present T cell receptor beta chain was sequenced within a study of metastatic and nonmetastatic thyroid tumors. Study context: Repertoire data that came from the blood and tumor or nodule tissue of malignant and benign thyroid patients were compared.

This clone was observed at least ten times. No antigen is known for it. Treatment of any kind had been given to no patient before thyroid surgery. General study results and limits: According to reports, the diversity of TCR beta was significantly higher in malignant thyroid tumors than in benign nodules, and this held in both blood and tumor samples.

Authors' processing steps: Differences in CDR3 between clinicopathological groups were drawn on to build a classifier intended to discriminate distant-metastatic papillary thyroid cancer patients. TCRdb reassembled clones from the PCR reads with MiXCR. The authors' filters were not applied to this entry. This table has just over 7,500 clones, over 25% appearing once. This CDR3 region has 13 residues. Germline loops: CDR1 SQVTM, CDR2 ANQGSEA. The germline V and J ends were trimmed by 6 bases and 0 bases, with 11 bases remaining between them. The receptor comes from a female donor with papillary thyroid cancer or a benign thyroid nodule (not recorded which). Some clones in this sample may be carry-over from other donors' samples. The sample consisted of adjacent normal tissue. The chain carries TRBV29-1 and TRBJ1-1; possible D gene TRBD1, 6 bases. The CDR3 is CSVTRGLNTEAFF. The CDR3 DNA follows: TGCAGCGTCACCAGGGGATTGAACACTGAAGCTTTCTTT.